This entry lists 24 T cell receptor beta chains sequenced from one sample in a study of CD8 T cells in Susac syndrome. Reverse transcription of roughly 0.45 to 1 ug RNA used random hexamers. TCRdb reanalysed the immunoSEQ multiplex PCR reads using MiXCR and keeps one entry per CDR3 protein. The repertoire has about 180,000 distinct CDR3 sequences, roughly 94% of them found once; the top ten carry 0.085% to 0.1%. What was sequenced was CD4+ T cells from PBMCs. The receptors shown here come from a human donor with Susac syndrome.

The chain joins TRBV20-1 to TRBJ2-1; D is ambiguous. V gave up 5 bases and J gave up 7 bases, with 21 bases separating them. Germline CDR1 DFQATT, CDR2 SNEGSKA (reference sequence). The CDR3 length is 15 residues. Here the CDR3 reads CSALSPTDVRNEQFF. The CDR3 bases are TGCAGTGCTCTAAGCCCCACGGATGTCCGTAATGAGCAGTTCTTC.

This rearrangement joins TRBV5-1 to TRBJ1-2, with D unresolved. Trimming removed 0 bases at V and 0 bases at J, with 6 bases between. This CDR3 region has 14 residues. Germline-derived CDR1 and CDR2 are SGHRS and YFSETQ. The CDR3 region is CASSLDVTNYGYTF. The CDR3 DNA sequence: TGCGCCAGCAGCTTGGACGTCACTAACTATGGCTACACCTTC.

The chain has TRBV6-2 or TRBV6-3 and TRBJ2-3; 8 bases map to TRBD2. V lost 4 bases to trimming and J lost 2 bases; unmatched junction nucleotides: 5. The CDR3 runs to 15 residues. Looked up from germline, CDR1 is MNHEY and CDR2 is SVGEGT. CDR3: CASSLRREATDTQYF. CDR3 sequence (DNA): TGTGCCAGCAGTTTGAGGCGGGAGGCCACAGATACGCAGTATTTT.

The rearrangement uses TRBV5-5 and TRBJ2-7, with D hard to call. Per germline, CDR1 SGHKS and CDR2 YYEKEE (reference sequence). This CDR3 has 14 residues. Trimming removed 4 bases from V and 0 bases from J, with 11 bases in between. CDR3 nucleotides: TGTGCCAGCAGCCTCCCTACCAGCTCCTACGAGCAGTACTTC. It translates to CASSLPTSSYEQYF.

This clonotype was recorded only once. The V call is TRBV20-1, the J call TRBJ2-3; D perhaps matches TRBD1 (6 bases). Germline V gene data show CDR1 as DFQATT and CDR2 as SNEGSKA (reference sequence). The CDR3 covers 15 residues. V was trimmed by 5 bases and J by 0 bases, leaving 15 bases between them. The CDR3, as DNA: TGCAGTGCTCACGGGACAAGACCTAGCACAGATACGCAGTATTTT. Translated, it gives CSAHGTRPSTDTQYF.

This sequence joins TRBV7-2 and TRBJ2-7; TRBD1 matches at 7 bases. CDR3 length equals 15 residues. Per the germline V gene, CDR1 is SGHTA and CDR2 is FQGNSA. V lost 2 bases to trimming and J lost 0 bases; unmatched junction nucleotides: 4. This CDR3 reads CASSLQGTASYEQYF. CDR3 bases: TGTGCCAGCAGCTTACAAGGGACAGCCTCCTACGAGCAGTACTTC. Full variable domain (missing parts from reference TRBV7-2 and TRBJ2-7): GAGVSQSPSNKVTEKGKDVELRCDPISGHTALYWYRQSLGQGLEFLIYFQGNSAPDKSGLPSDRFSAERTGGSVSTLTIQRTQQEDSAVYLCASSLQGTASYEQYFGPGTRLTVT.

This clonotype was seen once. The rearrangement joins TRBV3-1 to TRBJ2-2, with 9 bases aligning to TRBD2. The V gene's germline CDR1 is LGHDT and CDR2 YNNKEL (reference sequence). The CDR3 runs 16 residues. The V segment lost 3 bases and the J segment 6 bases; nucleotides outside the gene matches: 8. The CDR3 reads CASSHDSGSGAGELFF. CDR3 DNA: TGTGCCAGCAGCCACGATAGCGGGAGTGGCGCCGGGGAGCTGTTTTTT.

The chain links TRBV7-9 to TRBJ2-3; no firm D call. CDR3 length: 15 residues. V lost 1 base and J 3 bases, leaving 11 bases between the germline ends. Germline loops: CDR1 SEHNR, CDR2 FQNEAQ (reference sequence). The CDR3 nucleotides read TGTGCCAGCAGCTTAGGTTACGCCCGGACAGATACGCAGTATTTT. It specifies CASSLGYARTDTQYF.

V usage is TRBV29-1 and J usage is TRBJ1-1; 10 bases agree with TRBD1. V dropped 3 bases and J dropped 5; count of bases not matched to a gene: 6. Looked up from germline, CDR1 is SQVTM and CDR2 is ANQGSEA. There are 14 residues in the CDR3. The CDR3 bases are TGCAGCGTTGAGCGGACAGGGGGAGGGACTGAAGCTTTCTTT. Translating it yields CSVERTGGGTEAFF. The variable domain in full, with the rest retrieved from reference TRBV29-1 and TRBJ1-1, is SAVISQKPSRDICQRGTSLTIQCQVDSQVTMMFWYRQQPGQSLTLIATANQGSEATYESGFVIDKFPISRPNLTFSTLTVSNMSPEDSSIYLCSVERTGGGTEAFFGQGTRLTVV.

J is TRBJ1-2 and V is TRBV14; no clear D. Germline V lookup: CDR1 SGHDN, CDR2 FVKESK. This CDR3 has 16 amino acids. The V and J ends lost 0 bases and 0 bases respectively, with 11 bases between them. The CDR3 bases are TGTGCCAGCAGCCAAGAGCTATTGGGTACTAACTATGGCTACACCTTC. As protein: CASSQELLGTNYGYTF.

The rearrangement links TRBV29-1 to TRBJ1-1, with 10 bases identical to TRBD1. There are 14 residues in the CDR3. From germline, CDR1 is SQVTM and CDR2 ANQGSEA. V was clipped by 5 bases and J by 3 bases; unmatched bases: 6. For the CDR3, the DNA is TGCAGCGTTCAGACAGGGGGCGCGGACACTGAAGCTTTCTTT. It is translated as CSVQTGGADTEAFF.

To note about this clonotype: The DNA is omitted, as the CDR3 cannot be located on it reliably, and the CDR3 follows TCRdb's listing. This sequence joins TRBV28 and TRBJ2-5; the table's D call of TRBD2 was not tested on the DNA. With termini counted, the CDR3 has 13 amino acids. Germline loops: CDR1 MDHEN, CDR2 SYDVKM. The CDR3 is CASSLAQAGTQYF.

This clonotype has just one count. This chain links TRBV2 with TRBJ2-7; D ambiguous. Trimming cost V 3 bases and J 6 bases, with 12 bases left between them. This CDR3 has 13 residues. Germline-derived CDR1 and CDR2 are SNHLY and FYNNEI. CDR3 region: CASSEDPSAEQYF. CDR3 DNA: TGTGCCAGCAGTGAGGATCCGTCCGCCGAGCAGTACTTC.

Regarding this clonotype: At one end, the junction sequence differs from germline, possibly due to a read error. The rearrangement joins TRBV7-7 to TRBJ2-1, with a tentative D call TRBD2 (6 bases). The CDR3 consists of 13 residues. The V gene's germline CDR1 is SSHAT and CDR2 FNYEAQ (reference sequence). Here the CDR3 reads CASSAGPYNEQFF. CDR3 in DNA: TGTGCTAGCAGCGCGGGACCTTACAATGAGCAGTTCTTC.

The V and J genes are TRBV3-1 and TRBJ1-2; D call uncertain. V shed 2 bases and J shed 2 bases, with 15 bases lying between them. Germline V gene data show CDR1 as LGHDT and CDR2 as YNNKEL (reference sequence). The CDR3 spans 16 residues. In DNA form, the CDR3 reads TGTGCCAGCAGCCAATTTCGGACGGAATTCAACTATGGCTACACCTTC. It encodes CASSQFRTEFNYGYTF. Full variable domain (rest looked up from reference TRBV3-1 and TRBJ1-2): DTAVSQTPKYLVTQMGNDKSIKCEQNLGHDTMYWYKQDSKKFLKIMFSYNNKELIINETVPNRFSPKSPDKAHLNLHINSLELGDSAVYFCASSQFRTEFNYGYTFGSGTRLTVV.

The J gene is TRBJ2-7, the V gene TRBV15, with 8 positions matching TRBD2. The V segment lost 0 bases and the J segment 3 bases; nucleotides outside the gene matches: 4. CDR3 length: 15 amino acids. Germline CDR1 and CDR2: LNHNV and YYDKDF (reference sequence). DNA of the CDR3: TGTGCCACCAGCAGAGATCGGGGGGGGATCTACGAGCAGTACTTC. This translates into CATSRDRGGIYEQYF.

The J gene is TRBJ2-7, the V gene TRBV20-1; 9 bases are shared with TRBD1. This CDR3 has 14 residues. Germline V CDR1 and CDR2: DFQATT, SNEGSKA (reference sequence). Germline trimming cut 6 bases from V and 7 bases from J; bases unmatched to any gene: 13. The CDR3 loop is CSAGGTGLVGEQYF. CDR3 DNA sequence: TGCAGTGCCGGGGGGACAGGGTTAGTGGGAGAGCAGTACTTC.

Here the CDR3 DNA reads TGCAGTGCTAGGGGCTTGGGCACAGATACGCAGTATTTT. It codes for CSARGLGTDTQYF. The rearrangement joins TRBV20-1 to TRBJ2-3; D is unresolved. The CDR3 has 13 amino acids. Germline values: CDR1 DFQATT, CDR2 SNEGSKA (reference sequence). Between the trimmed V and J ends, which lost 3 bases and 1 base, there was a span of 8 bases.

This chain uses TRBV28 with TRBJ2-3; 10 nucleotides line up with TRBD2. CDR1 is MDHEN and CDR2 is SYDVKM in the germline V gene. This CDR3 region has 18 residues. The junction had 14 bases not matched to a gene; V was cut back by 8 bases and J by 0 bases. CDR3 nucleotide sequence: TGTGCCAGCGTCTCAGCCGGGACTAGCGCCTCTAGCACAGATACGCAGTATTTT. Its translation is CASVSAGTSASSTDTQYF. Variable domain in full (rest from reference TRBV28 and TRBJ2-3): DVKVTQSSRYLVKRTGEKVFLECVQDMDHENMFWYRQDPGLGLRLIYFSYDVKMKEKGDIPEGYSVSREKKERFSLILESASTNQTSMYLCASVSAGTSASSTDTQYFGPGTRLTVL.

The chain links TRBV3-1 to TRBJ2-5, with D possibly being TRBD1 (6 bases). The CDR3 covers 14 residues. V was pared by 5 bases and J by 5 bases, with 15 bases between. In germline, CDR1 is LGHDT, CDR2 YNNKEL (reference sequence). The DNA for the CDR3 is TGTGCCAGCAGCGCTCAGGGGTCGTGGGAGACCCAGTACTTC. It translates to CASSAQGSWETQYF.

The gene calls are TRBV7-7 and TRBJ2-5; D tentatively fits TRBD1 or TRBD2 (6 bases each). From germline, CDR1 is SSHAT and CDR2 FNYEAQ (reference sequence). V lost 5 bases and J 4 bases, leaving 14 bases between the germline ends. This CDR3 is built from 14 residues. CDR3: CASSPVGGGETQYF. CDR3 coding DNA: TGTGCCAGCAGCCCCGTCGGGGGCGGAGAGACCCAGTACTTC. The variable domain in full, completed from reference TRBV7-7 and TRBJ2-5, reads GAGVSQSPRYKVTKRGQDVTLRCDPISSHATLYWYQQALGQGPEFLTYFNYEAQPDKSGLPSDRFSAERPEGSISTLTIQRTEQRDSAMYRCASSPVGGGETQYFGPGTRLLVL.

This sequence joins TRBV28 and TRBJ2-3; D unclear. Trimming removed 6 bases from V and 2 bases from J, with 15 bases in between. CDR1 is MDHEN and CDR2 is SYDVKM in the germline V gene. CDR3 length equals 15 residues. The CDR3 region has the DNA TGTGCCAGCAGCCCTAAGGCATGGTACACAGATACGCAGTATTTT. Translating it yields CASSPKAWYTDTQYF.

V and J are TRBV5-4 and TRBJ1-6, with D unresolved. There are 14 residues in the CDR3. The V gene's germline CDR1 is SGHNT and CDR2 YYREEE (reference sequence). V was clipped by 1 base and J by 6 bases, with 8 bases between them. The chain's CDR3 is CASSLRGFNSPLHF. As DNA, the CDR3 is TGTGCCAGCAGCTTGAGAGGGTTTAATTCACCCCTCCACTTT.

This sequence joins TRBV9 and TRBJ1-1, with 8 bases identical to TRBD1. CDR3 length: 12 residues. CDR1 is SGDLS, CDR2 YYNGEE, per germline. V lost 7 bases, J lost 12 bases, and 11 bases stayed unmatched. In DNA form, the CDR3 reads TGTGCCAGCGGGAGTCCGACAGGGGTAACTTTCTTT. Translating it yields CASGSPTGVTFF.